These 30 T cell receptor beta chains were all obtained from the same sample, sequenced in a study of T cell changes during pregnancy in multiple sclerosis. Generated by immunoSEQ multiplex PCR, the TCRdb table keeps only in-frame clones and is missing some. The profile shows 80,000 to 100,000 clones, just over 90% of them singletons. The specimen comprised peripheral blood, sampled in the second trimester of pregnancy. The receptors were sampled from a female donor in good health, enrolled as a control in a pregnancy study.

The rearrangement joins TRBV4-3 to TRBJ2-2; 8 bases agree with TRBD2. CDR1 and CDR2 from the germline V gene are LGHNA and YSLEER. The CDR3 runs to 16 residues. With V trimmed by 3 bases and J by 7 bases, 10 bases remained unmatched. The CDR3 nucleotides are TGCGCCAGCAGCCACCCCCGGGGACGGGGGGGCGGGGAGCTGTTTTTT. This gives the protein CASSHPRGRGGGELFF.

J is TRBJ2-5 and V is TRBV7-9, with 8 bases fitting TRBD1. With 6 bases clipped from V and 5 bases from J, the junction kept 2 bases outside the gene matches. CDR3 length: 12 amino acids. Germline CDR1 is SEHNR and CDR2 is FQNEAQ (reference sequence). The CDR3 DNA sequence: TGTGCCAGCAGTCGGACAGGGGAGACCCAGTACTTC. This sequence encodes CASSRTGETQYF. The whole variable domain, remainder taken from reference TRBV7-9 and TRBJ2-5, is DTGVSQNPRHKITKRGQNVTFRCDPISEHNRLYWYRQTLGQGPEFLTYFQNEAQLEKSRLLSDRFSAERPKGSFSTLEIQRTEQGDSAMYLCASSRTGETQYFGPGTRLLVL.

V is TRBV4-1 and J is TRBJ1-5; 12 nucleotides align to TRBD1. Trimming at V came to 4 bases and at J to 6 bases, leaving 4 bases not matched to a gene. Germline assignment: CDR1 MGHRA and CDR2 YSYEKL. The CDR3 totals 15 residues. CDR3 amino acids: CASSPGTGGSQPQHF. The DNA of the CDR3 is TGCGCCAGCAGCCCCGGGACAGGGGGCAGTCAGCCCCAGCATTTT.

V usage is TRBV18 and J usage is TRBJ1-1, with 8 bases fitting TRBD1. Germline V gene sequence: CDR1 KGHSH, CDR2 LQKENI. There are 14 residues in the CDR3. V lost 3 bases to trimming and J lost 1 base; unmatched junction nucleotides: 1. The CDR3 region is CASSPDRGNTEAFF. The CDR3 DNA sequence: TGTGCCAGCTCACCTGACAGGGGGAACACTGAAGCTTTCTTT.

J is TRBJ2-6 and V is TRBV30; 8 positions match TRBD2. The CDR3 has 18 amino acids. CDR1 and CDR2 from the germline V gene are GTSNPN and SVGIG (reference sequence). V shed 2 bases, J shed 4 bases, and the junction held 13 bases outside the gene matches. The CDR3 sequence: CAWSITGGLPRGANVLTF. The CDR3 DNA is TGTGCCTGGAGTATCACGGGAGGGCTCCCGCGAGGGGCCAACGTCCTGACTTTC.

The chain is built from TRBV18 and TRBJ2-7; 10 nucleotides line up with TRBD1. Germline V lookup: CDR1 KGHSH, CDR2 LQKENI. The CDR3 length is 14 residues. The J segment lost 7 bases and the V segment lost 4 bases, leaving 7 bases of the junction unmatched. The CDR3 protein is CASSRPGQGREQYF. DNA for the CDR3: TGTGCCAGCTCACGCCCGGGACAGGGGAGGGAGCAGTACTTC.

This chain connects TRBV18 to TRBJ2-5, with D possibly matching TRBD1 (6 bases). Germline V gene lookup returns CDR1 KGHSH and CDR2 LQKENI. This CDR3 comprises 15 residues. With 1 base removed from V and 5 bases from J, the gap between germline ends came to 14 bases. The CDR3 loop reads CASSPRIQGLETQYF. CDR3 nucleotide sequence: TGTGCCAGCTCACCACGAATACAGGGATTGGAGACCCAGTACTTC. Combining the CDR3 with reference TRBV18 and TRBJ2-5 gives the whole variable domain NAGVMQNPRHLVRRRGQEARLRCSPMKGHSHVYWYRQLPEEGLKFMVYLQKENIIDESGMPKERFSAEFPKEGPSILRIQQVVRGDSAAYFCASSPRIQGLETQYFGPGTRLLVL.

The chain joins TRBV6-1 to TRBJ2-7; TRBD2 matches at 8 bases. V lost 3 bases to trimming and J lost 3 bases; unmatched junction nucleotides: 13. Germline V gene sequence: CDR1 MNHNS, CDR2 SASEGT. CDR3 length: 17 amino acids. CDR3 protein: CASSEPAGGGVHYEQYF. CDR3 nucleotides: TGTGCCAGCAGTGAGCCCGCGGGGGGTGGGGTCCACTACGAGCAGTACTTC.

The chain uses TRBV6-4 and TRBJ2-3; the D gene is possibly TRBD2 (5 bases). The V end lost 0 bases, the J end lost 6 bases, and 13 bases lay between the germline ends. This CDR3 contains 15 residues. The V gene's germline CDR1 is MRHNA and CDR2 SNTAGT. DNA for the CDR3: TGTGCCAGCAGTGACTCTCCCGGGATTGAGGATACGCAGTATTTT. Its translation: CASSDSPGIEDTQYF.

The chain recombines TRBV4-1 with TRBJ1-2; D is uncertain. CDR1 and CDR2 (germline): MGHRA, YSYEKL. V was cut by 1 base and J by 3 bases, with 15 bases left in between. This CDR3 spans 16 amino acids. DNA of the CDR3: TGCGCCAGCAGCCAAGGCGGCGGGGTTACGGACTATGGCTACACCTTC. As protein: CASSQGGGVTDYGYTF.

V is TRBV7-2 and J is TRBJ2-1; TRBD2 matches 11 bases. V gave up 4 bases and J gave up 5 bases; unmatched junction bases: 7. This CDR3 contains 16 residues. The germline V gene has CDR1 SGHTA and CDR2 FQGNSA. For the CDR3, the DNA is TGTGCCAGCAGCTCCCAAGGGACTAGCGGCAACAATGAGCAGTTCTTC. This gives the protein CASSSQGTSGNNEQFF.

The CDR3 is CASSPSSGANVLTF. In nucleotides, the CDR3 is TGTGCCAGCTCACCGAGCTCTGGGGCCAACGTCCTGACTTTC. J is TRBJ2-6 and V is TRBV18; D is undetermined. CDR3 size: 14 residues. CDR1 is KGHSH and CDR2 is LQKENI in the germline V gene. Trimming stripped 3 bases from V and 0 bases from J, with 3 bases between.

J is TRBJ2-7 and V is TRBV28; TRBD2 is a possible D gene (6 bases). The CDR3 has 18 amino acids. The germline V and J ends were trimmed by 2 bases and 3 bases, with 23 bases remaining between them. Germline assignment: CDR1 MDHEN and CDR2 SYDVKM. The DNA for the CDR3 is TGTGCCAGCAGTTTAAATAGGTTTGCGGGAAGGCTAAACTACGAGCAGTACTTC. As protein: CASSLNRFAGRLNYEQYF. Full variable domain (remainder filled in from reference TRBV28 and TRBJ2-7): DVKVTQSSRYLVKRTGEKVFLECVQDMDHENMFWYRQDPGLGLRLIYFSYDVKMKEKGDIPEGYSVSREKKERFSLILESASTNQTSMYLCASSLNRFAGRLNYEQYFGPGTRLTVT.

This chain joins TRBV9 and TRBJ1-2; D may be TRBD1 (6 bases). Looked up from germline, CDR1 is SGDLS and CDR2 is YYNGEE. This CDR3 spans 15 amino acids. With 3 bases removed from V and 0 bases from J, the gap between germline ends came to 12 bases. Here the CDR3 DNA reads TGTGCCAGCAGCGCAGGGACACTACCTAACTATGGCTACACCTTC. Encoded protein: CASSAGTLPNYGYTF.

CDR3 nucleotides: TGTGCCAGCAGCAAGGGTGACAGGGGGCGCACAGATACGCAGTATTTT. Protein: CASSKGDRGRTDTQYF. V is TRBV5-4 and J is TRBJ2-3, with 10 bases matching TRBD1. CDR1 is SGHNT and CDR2 is YYREEE in the germline V gene (reference sequence). This CDR3 has 16 residues. V lost 4 bases, J lost 1 base, and 6 bases stayed unmatched.

The V gene is TRBV7-2, the J gene TRBJ2-1; 9 bases line up with TRBD1. This CDR3 contains 15 residues. The ends lost 6 bases at V and 3 bases at J; junction bases unmatched: 6. The germline V gene has CDR1 SGHTA and CDR2 FQGNSA. CDR3 loop: CASSPQGAGYNEQFF. The CDR3 coding sequence is TGTGCCAGCAGTCCACAGGGGGCGGGCTACAATGAGCAGTTCTTC.

The chain combines TRBV18 with TRBJ1-5, with D possibly TRBD1 on 5 matching bases. The CDR3 has 16 residues. V dropped 4 bases and J dropped 7 bases, with 20 bases sitting between them. Germline values: CDR1 KGHSH, CDR2 LQKENI. The CDR3 DNA is TGTGCCAGCTCACAAGAGGGACTCCTTAGGGGCCAGCCCCAGCATTTT. Translation gives CASSQEGLLRGQPQHF.

This chain links TRBV5-6 with TRBJ2-7, with 7 bases aligning to TRBD2. Germline V gives CDR1 SGHDT, CDR2 YYEEEE. The CDR3 has 16 amino acids. The V segment lost 1 base and the J segment 3 bases; nucleotides outside the gene matches: 10. CDR3 sequence: CASSLYGRDEGYEQYF. CDR3 DNA: TGTGCCAGCAGCTTGTATGGGAGGGATGAAGGCTACGAGCAGTACTTC.

This clone was seen once. The rearrangement joins TRBV5-6 to TRBJ1-2; 7 nucleotides match TRBD1. Germline lookup yields CDR1 SGHDT and CDR2 YYEEEE. V shed 4 bases, J shed 4 bases, and the junction held 7 bases outside the gene matches. The CDR3 covers 14 residues. The CDR3: CASSADREVYGYTF. The DNA of the CDR3 is TGTGCCAGCAGCGCAGACAGGGAGGTCTATGGCTACACCTTC.

This chain connects TRBV9 to TRBJ2-3; 12 bases align to TRBD2. The CDR3 is 18 residues long. Losses at the gene ends were 0 bases for V and 1 base for J; bases not matched to a gene: 6. In germline, CDR1 is SGDLS, CDR2 YYNGEE. The CDR3 sequence: CASSVESLAGGGTDTQYF. CDR3 nucleotide sequence: TGTGCCAGCAGCGTAGAAAGTCTAGCGGGAGGGGGCACAGATACGCAGTATTTT.

This chain links TRBV5-1 with TRBJ2-6; no clear D. V was trimmed by 0 bases and J by 0 bases, leaving 7 bases between them. The germline V gene has CDR1 SGHRS and CDR2 YFSETQ. This CDR3 comprises 16 residues. CDR3 DNA sequence: TGCGCCAGCAGCTTGGTAATGTCCTCTGGGGCCAACGTCCTGACTTTC. This translates into CASSLVMSSGANVLTF.

The chain joins TRBV7-7 to TRBJ2-5; 12 bases fit TRBD2. CDR1 and CDR2 from the germline V gene are SSHAT and FNYEAQ (reference sequence). This CDR3 has 16 amino acids. Trimming cost V 5 bases and J 5 bases; bases outside gene matches: 9. The CDR3 spells CASSPSGGALGETQYF. The CDR3 DNA reads as TGTGCCAGCAGCCCTAGCGGGGGGGCCCTCGGGGAGACCCAGTACTTC. Variable domain in full (rest from reference TRBV7-7 and TRBJ2-5): GAGVSQSPRYKVTKRGQDVTLRCDPISSHATLYWYQQALGQGPEFLTYFNYEAQPDKSGLPSDRFSAERPEGSISTLTIQRTEQRDSAMYRCASSPSGGALGETQYFGPGTRLLVL.

This chain joins TRBV7-2 and TRBJ2-3; D is undetermined. V dropped 3 bases and J dropped 3 bases, with 10 bases sitting between them. Germline CDR1 and CDR2: SGHTA and FQGNSA. The CDR3 loop spans 14 amino acids. The CDR3 nucleotides are TGTGCCAGCAGCTTCACCCAAGCTACAGATACGCAGTATTTT. This codes for CASSFTQATDTQYF.

This clone was recorded only once. The rearrangement uses TRBV11-2 and TRBJ2-7; TRBD2 agrees at 10 bases. Germline V CDR1 and CDR2: SGHAT, FQNNGV. With 2 bases clipped from V and 2 bases from J, the junction kept 9 bases outside the gene matches. The CDR3 sequence is 17 residues long. CDR3 amino acids: CASSLLTGTSVAYEQYF. As DNA, the CDR3 is TGTGCCAGCAGCTTACTCACCGGGACTAGCGTAGCCTACGAGCAGTACTTC.

The chain uses TRBV19 and TRBJ2-1, with D tentatively TRBD1 (5 bases). CDR3 size: 16 residues. Trimming removed 5 bases from V and 6 bases from J, with 20 bases in between. Looked up from germline, CDR1 is LNHDA and CDR2 is SQIVND (reference sequence). This chain's CDR3 is CASSSLSWGSSNEQFF. CDR3 DNA sequence: TGTGCCAGTAGTTCCCTATCCTGGGGCAGCAGCAATGAGCAGTTCTTC.

V usage is TRBV2 and J usage is TRBJ1-6; D not certain. Germline CDR1 SNHLY, CDR2 FYNNEI. This CDR3 is 16 amino acids long. The V end was cut by 4 bases, the J end by 0 bases, with 10 bases between. This CDR3 is CASSVEGSSYNSPLHF. CDR3 DNA sequence: TGTGCCAGCAGTGTTGAAGGGAGCTCCTATAATTCACCCCTCCACTTT.

V gene TRBV2 combines with J gene TRBJ2-3, with a possible D match to TRBD1 (5 bases). V lost 2 bases and J 5 bases, leaving 11 bases between the germline ends. Germline CDR1 SNHLY, CDR2 FYNNEI. This CDR3 region has 14 residues. DNA of the CDR3: TGTGCCAGCAGTGAATCTTCAGGGATAGATACGCAGTATTTT. Residues: CASSESSGIDTQYF.

The chain recombines TRBV28 with TRBJ1-2; weak D call: TRBD1 (6 bases). V was pared by 4 bases and J by 7 bases, with 10 bases between. Germline lookup yields CDR1 MDHEN and CDR2 SYDVKM. This CDR3 contains 12 residues. CDR3 protein: CASSSTGFGYTF. DNA for the CDR3: TGTGCCAGCAGTTCCACAGGGTTTGGCTACACCTTC.

DNA for the CDR3: TGTGCCGCAGCAGCCGGGACTAGCGGGAGGCGCACAGATACGCAGTATTTT. Translation gives CAAAAGTSGRRTDTQYF. This chain uses TRBV28 with TRBJ2-3; 15 bases agree with TRBD2. The CDR3 is made up of 17 amino acids. The germline V gene has CDR1 MDHEN and CDR2 SYDVKM. V trimming: 11 bases; J trimming: 1 base; junction bases outside the gene matches: 10.

The chain links TRBV7-2 to TRBJ2-1; 15 positions agree with TRBD2. J was trimmed by 4 bases and V by 5 bases; bases with no gene match: 9. The CDR3 spans 18 residues. Germline CDR1 reads SGHTA; CDR2 reads FQGNSA. CDR3 sequence: CASSKWGLAGGTYNEQFF. The CDR3 DNA reads TGTGCCAGCAGCAAGTGGGGACTAGCGGGAGGAACATACAATGAGCAGTTCTTC. Based on the CDR3 plus reference TRBV7-2 and TRBJ2-1, the full variable domain is GAGVSQSPSNKVTEKGKDVELRCDPISGHTALYWYRQSLGQGLEFLIYFQGNSAPDKSGLPSDRFSAERTGGSVSTLTIQRTQQEDSAVYLCASSKWGLAGGTYNEQFFGPGTRLTVL.